Below are 20 T cell receptor beta chains sequenced from a single sample in a study of shared clonotypes between healthy human individuals. Profiling relied on immunoSEQ multiplex PCR, and the TCRdb table lists in-frame clones only, not all of them. The data hold about 520,000 clones, with more than 75% observed a single time. The sequencing input was PBMCs. The receptors stem from a woman aged 40 to 50 in good health. Some clones in this sample may be carry-over from other donors' samples.

With respect to this clone: Other DNA sequences in the sample encode the same CDR3. The chain has TRBV18 and TRBJ2-2, with unresolved D. V was cut by 3 bases and J by 5 bases, with 4 bases left in between. Germline assignment: CDR1 KGHSH and CDR2 LQKENI. The CDR3 is 12 amino acids. CDR3 sequence reads: CASSPSTGELFF. The CDR3 region has the DNA TGTGCCAGCTCACCCTCTACCGGGGAGCTGTTTTTT.

The DNA of the CDR3 is TGTGCCAGCAGCTCACAATATGCTAGCGGGGATAGCTCCTACAATGAGCAGTTCTTC. It specifies CASSSQYASGDSSYNEQFF. The rearrangement links TRBV7-9 to TRBJ2-1; TRBD2 aligns across 9 bases. The CDR3 is 19 amino acids. Germline V gene sequence: CDR1 SEHNR, CDR2 FQNEAQ (reference sequence). The J segment lost 0 bases and the V segment lost 4 bases, leaving 13 bases of the junction unmatched.

This clone was seen many times. The chain has TRBV28 and TRBJ2-7; D call uncertain. The ends were cut back, 4 bases at V and 9 bases at J, with 10 bases in the middle. There are 11 residues in the CDR3. Germline lookup yields CDR1 MDHEN and CDR2 SYDVKM. The CDR3 DNA follows: TGTGCCAGCAGTTCTGCCTCGGCGCAGTACTTC. Residues: CASSSASAQYF.

This chain connects TRBV5-1 to TRBJ2-6; no firm D call. Trimming stripped 1 base from V and 6 bases from J, with 11 bases between. Germline assignment: CDR1 SGHRS and CDR2 YFSETQ. This CDR3 has 15 residues. Here the CDR3 DNA reads TGCGCCAGCAGCTTGCGGCAAGATGCGGCCAACGTCCTGACTTTC. Translating it yields CASSLRQDAANVLTF.

This clone is a singleton in its sample. The genes are TRBV5-1 and TRBJ2-5, with TRBD1 matching 11 bases. Judging by the DNA end, TRBJ2-7 fits better; the J call may be wrong. CDR3 length: 15 residues. Germline values: CDR1 SGHRS, CDR2 YFSETQ. The CDR3 spells CASSPRTGGLYEQYF. CDR3 bases: TGCGCCAGCAGCCCCCGGACAGGGGGCTTGTACGAGCAGTACTTC.

This sequence joins TRBV28 and TRBJ2-1, with D hard to call. The CDR3 runs to 14 residues. CDR1 MDHEN and CDR2 SYDVKM come from the germline V gene. The V end lost 11 bases, the J end lost 7 bases, and 21 bases lay between the germline ends. CDR3 sequence reads: CASDGGTGVNEQFF. CDR3 DNA sequence: TGTGCCTCGGACGGTGGAACCGGAGTTAATGAGCAGTTCTTC.

The chain links TRBV7-2 to TRBJ2-7; 9 bases map to TRBD2. J was trimmed by 7 bases and V by 1 base; bases with no gene match: 8. In germline, CDR1 is SGHTA, CDR2 FQGNSA. The CDR3 runs to 15 residues. CDR3 DNA sequence: TGTGCCAGCAGCTTAGTTGCGGGAGGGCCGGGGGAGCAGTACTTC. Translation gives CASSLVAGGPGEQYF.

V and J are TRBV12-1 and TRBJ2-7; TRBD1, as called in the table, went unchecked against the DNA. TRBV12-1 corresponds to a pseudogene. The CDR3 loop spans 15 amino acids. In DNA, the CDR3 is TGTGCCAGCAGCACCCTGACAGGGGGCCGCTACGAGCAGTACTTC. Residues: CASSTLTGGRYEQYF.

This clone was recorded once. The rearrangement joins TRBV28 to TRBJ2-1; 10 bases align to TRBD1. V gave up 5 bases and J gave up 6 bases; unmatched junction bases: 7. CDR1 MDHEN and CDR2 SYDVKM come from the germline V gene. This CDR3 contains 15 residues. Written as DNA, the CDR3 is TGTGCCAGCAGTGAATCGGACAGGGGGATCAATGAGCAGTTCTTC. The encoded protein is CASSESDRGINEQFF.

J is TRBJ2-2 and V is TRBV19; no firm D call. Germline V gene sequence: CDR1 LNHDA, CDR2 SQIVND (reference sequence). Trimming left V 10 bases short and J 4 bases short, with 16 bases between. This CDR3 has 14 amino acids. Here the CDR3 DNA reads TGTGCCACTACGGCTAGGATGTCCACCGGGGAGCTGTTTTTT. Protein: CATTARMSTGELFF.

This clone was seen many times. The rearrangement links TRBV30 to TRBJ1-1, with D possibly TRBD1 on 5 matching bases. The CDR3 consists of 12 residues. Germline assignment: CDR1 GTSNPN and CDR2 SVGIG (reference sequence). Trimming pared 0 bases from V and 11 bases from J, leaving 13 bases between. This CDR3 reads CAWSVRGGEAFF. The DNA of the CDR3 is TGTGCCTGGAGTGTACGGGGAGGGGAGGCTTTCTTT. The whole variable domain, filled in from reference TRBV30 and TRBJ1-1, reads SQTIHQWPATLVQPVGSPLSLECTVEGTSNPNLYWYRQAAGRGLQLLFYSVGIGQISSEVPQNLSASRPQDRQFILSSKKLLLSDSGFYLCAWSVRGGEAFFGQGTRLTVV.

The DNA of the CDR3 is TGTGCCAGCAGCCAAACAGGGATCGGCGAGACCCAGTACTTC. Translating it yields CASSQTGIGETQYF. The rearrangement uses TRBV5-6 and TRBJ2-5; possible D gene TRBD1, 6 bases. Trimming left V 4 bases short and J 5 bases short, with 15 bases between. CDR1 and CDR2 from the germline V gene are SGHDT and YYEEEE. The CDR3 extends over 14 amino acids. Drawing the rest from reference TRBV5-6 and TRBJ2-5, the complete variable domain is DAGVTQSPTHLIKTRGQQVTLRCSPKSGHDTVSWYQQALGQGPQFIFQYYEEEERQRGNFPDRFSGHQFPNYSSELNVNALLLGDSALYLCASSQTGIGETQYFGPGTRLLVL.

The chain links TRBV28 to TRBJ1-1; D gene unclear. This CDR3 spans 13 amino acids. Germline V gene sequence: CDR1 MDHEN, CDR2 SYDVKM. Trimming stripped 7 bases from V and 3 bases from J, with 12 bases between. The chain's CDR3 is CASTPRFDTEAFF. In nucleotides, the CDR3 is TGTGCCAGCACCCCCCGGTTTGACACTGAAGCTTTCTTT.

This chain links TRBV10-1 with TRBJ2-7; D unclear. This CDR3 has 14 amino acids. V lost 0 bases and J lost 0, with 6 bases in between. In germline, CDR1 is WNHNN, CDR2 SYGVQD (reference sequence). CDR3 nucleotide sequence: TGCGCCAGCAGTGAGTCGGGGTACTCCTACGAGCAGTACTTC. Translating gives CASSESGYSYEQYF.

The sample holds many counts of this clone. The rearrangement links TRBV18 to TRBJ1-1, with D tentatively TRBD1 (5 bases). The length of the CDR3 is 12 residues. Trimming pared 2 bases from V and 7 bases from J, leaving 8 bases between. CDR1 and CDR2 from the germline V gene are KGHSH and LQKENI. The CDR3 is CASSPGQGEAFF. The CDR3 DNA is TGTGCCAGCTCACCAGGCCAGGGTGAAGCTTTCTTT.

V is TRBV28 and J is TRBJ1-2; maybe TRBD1 (5 bases). The CDR3 loop spans 15 amino acids. Trimming cost V 5 bases and J 6 bases, with 19 bases left between them. Germline V gives CDR1 MDHEN, CDR2 SYDVKM. CDR3 region: CASSPTGPHIDGYTF. CDR3 coding DNA: TGTGCCAGCAGTCCGACGGGACCCCACATCGATGGCTACACCTTC.

The rearrangement uses TRBV2 and TRBJ2-5, with D perhaps given as TRBD1 or TRBD2 (5 bases each). The V gene's germline CDR1 is SNHLY and CDR2 FYNNEI. Trimming took 7 bases from V and 2 from J, leaving 14 bases between them. The CDR3 is 14 residues long. CDR3 nucleotides: TGTGCCAGCACATCCGGGACCGGTCAAGAGACCCAGTACTTC. Translation gives CASTSGTGQETQYF.

V and J are TRBV28 and TRBJ2-1; 13 positions match TRBD2. Germline V lookup: CDR1 MDHEN, CDR2 SYDVKM. V was pared by 6 bases and J by 8 bases, with 7 bases of the junction left unmatched. CDR3 length equals 15 residues. The CDR3 here is CASSRTSGSQDEQFF. Here the CDR3 DNA reads TGTGCCAGCAGCAGGACTAGCGGGAGTCAGGATGAGCAGTTCTTC.

This clone was recorded at least ten times. The chain joins TRBV10-2 to TRBJ2-3; tentative D call: TRBD1 (6 bases). Trimming pared 0 bases from V and 8 bases from J, leaving 21 bases between. There are 17 residues in the CDR3. Germline values: CDR1 WSHSY, CDR2 SAAADI. In DNA, the CDR3 is TGCGCCAGCAGTGAGTCGGGGGCCGGCCGGTTTGTGGGTACGCAGTATTTT. This translates into CASSESGAGRFVGTQYF.

This chain connects TRBV4-2 to TRBJ1-1; D ambiguous. V lost 0 bases and J 0 bases, leaving 8 bases between the germline ends. Looked up from germline, CDR1 is LGHNA and CDR2 is YNFKEQ. The CDR3 has 15 amino acids. CDR3 amino acids: CASSQERGMNTEAFF. The CDR3 region has the DNA TGTGCCAGCAGCCAAGAGCGAGGGATGAACACTGAAGCTTTCTTT.